The T cell receptor beta chain under discussion was sequenced for a study of shared clonotypes between healthy human individuals. The wider study: Each donor had three CD4 naive, three CD4 memory, two CD8 naive and one CD8 memory plate. Findings and limits, study-wide: Naive subsets generally exceeded memory subsets in estimated richness. Tissues were not sampled, only blood, and their repertoires likely differ.

About this clone itself: Its specificity is unknown.

This table comes from immunoSEQ multiplex PCR, and its TCRdb copy is limited to in-frame clones, with some not included. The sample lists a few million clones; roughly nine tenths were seen once. The receptor was isolated from a man younger than 35 in good health. The sequenced sample was naive CD4+ T cells sorted from blood. Stated subset: CD45RA+ positively selected.

The CDR3 loop reads CASTPGLGSTDTQYF. The CDR3 bases are TGCGCCAGCACCCCGGGACTCGGGTCCACAGATACGCAGTATTTT. J is TRBJ2-3 and V is TRBV10-1, with D possibly TRBD2 on 6 matching bases. The CDR3 is made up of 15 amino acids. V lost 7 bases, J lost 2 bases, and 16 bases lay in between. Germline assignment: CDR1 WNHNN and CDR2 SYGVQD (reference sequence).